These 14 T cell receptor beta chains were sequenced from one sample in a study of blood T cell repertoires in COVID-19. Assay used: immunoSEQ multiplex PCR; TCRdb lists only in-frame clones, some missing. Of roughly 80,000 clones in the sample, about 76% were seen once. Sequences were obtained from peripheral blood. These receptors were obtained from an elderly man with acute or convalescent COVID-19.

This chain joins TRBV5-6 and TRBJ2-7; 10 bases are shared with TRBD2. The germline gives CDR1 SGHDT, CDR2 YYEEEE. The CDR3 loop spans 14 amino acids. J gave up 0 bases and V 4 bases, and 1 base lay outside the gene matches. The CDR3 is CASSPSGSSYEQYF. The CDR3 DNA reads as TGTGCCAGCAGCCCTAGCGGGAGCTCCTACGAGCAGTACTTC. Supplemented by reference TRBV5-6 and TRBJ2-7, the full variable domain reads DAGVTQSPTHLIKTRGQQVTLRCSPKSGHDTVSWYQQALGQGPQFIFQYYEEEERQRGNFPDRFSGHQFPNYSSELNVNALLLGDSALYLCASSPSGSSYEQYFGPGTRLTVT.

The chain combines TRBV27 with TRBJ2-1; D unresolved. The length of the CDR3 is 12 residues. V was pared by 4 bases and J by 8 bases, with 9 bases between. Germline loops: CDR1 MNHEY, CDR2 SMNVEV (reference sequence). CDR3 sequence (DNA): TGTGCCAGCAGTTCCCTCCGGGATGAGCAGTTCTTC. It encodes CASSSLRDEQFF.

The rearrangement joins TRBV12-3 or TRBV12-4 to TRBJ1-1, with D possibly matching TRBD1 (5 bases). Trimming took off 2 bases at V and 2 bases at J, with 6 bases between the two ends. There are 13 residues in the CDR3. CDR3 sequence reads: CASSLQGNTEAFF. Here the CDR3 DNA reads TGTGCCAGCAGTTTACAGGGAAACACTGAAGCTTTCTTT.

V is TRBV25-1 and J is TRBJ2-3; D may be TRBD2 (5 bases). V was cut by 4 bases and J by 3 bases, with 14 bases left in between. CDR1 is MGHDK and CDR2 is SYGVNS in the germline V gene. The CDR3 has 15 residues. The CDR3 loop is CASSGTSVRTDTQYF. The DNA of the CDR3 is TGTGCCAGCAGTGGTACTAGTGTTCGGACAGATACGCAGTATTTT.

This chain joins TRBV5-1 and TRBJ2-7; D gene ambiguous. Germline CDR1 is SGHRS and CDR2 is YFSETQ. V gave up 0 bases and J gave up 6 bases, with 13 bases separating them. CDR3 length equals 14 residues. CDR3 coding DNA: TGCGCCAGCAGCTTGGAACCGATCCTAGGCGAGCAGTACTTC. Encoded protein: CASSLEPILGEQYF.

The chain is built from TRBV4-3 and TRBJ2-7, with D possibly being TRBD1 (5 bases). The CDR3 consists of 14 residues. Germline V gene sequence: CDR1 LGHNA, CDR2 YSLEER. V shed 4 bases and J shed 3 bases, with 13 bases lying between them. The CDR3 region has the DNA TGCGCCAGCAGCCGATCGACCGGACACTACGAGCAGTACTTC. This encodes CASSRSTGHYEQYF.

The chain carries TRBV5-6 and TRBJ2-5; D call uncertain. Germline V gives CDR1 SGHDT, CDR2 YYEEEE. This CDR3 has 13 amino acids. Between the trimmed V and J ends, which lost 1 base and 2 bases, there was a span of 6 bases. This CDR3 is CASSLPQQETQYF. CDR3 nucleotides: TGTGCCAGCAGCTTGCCGCAGCAAGAGACCCAGTACTTC.

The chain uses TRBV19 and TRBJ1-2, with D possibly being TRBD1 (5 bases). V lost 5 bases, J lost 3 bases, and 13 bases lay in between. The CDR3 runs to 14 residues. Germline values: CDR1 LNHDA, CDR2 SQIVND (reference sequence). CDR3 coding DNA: TGTGCCAGTAGTGAATTGGCAGGGTACTATGGCTACACCTTC. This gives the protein CASSELAGYYGYTF.

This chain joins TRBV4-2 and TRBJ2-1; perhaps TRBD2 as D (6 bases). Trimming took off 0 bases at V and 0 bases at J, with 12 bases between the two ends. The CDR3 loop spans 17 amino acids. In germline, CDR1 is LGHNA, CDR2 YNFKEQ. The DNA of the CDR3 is TGTGCCAGCAGCCAAGAAATGCGGCGGGACTCCTACAATGAGCAGTTCTTC. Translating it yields CASSQEMRRDSYNEQFF.

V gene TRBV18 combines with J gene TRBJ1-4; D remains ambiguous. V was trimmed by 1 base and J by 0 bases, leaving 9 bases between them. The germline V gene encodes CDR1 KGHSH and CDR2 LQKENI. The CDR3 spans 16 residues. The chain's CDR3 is CASSPLSSATNEKLFF. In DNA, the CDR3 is TGTGCCAGCTCACCACTCTCTTCGGCAACTAATGAAAAACTGTTTTTT.

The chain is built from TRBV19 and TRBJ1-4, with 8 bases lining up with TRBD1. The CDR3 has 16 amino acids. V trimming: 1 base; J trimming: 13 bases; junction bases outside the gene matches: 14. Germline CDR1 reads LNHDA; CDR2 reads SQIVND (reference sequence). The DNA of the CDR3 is TGTGCCAGTAGTATAGTTCCGGGACAGGTGAAGGCAAGACTGTTTTTT. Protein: CASSIVPGQVKARLFF.

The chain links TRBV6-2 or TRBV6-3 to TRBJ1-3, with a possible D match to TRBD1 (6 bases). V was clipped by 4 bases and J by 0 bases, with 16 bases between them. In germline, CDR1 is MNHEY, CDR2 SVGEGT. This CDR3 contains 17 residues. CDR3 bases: TGTGCCAGCAGTTTCCGATCTGGACAGTCCTCTGGAAACACCATATATTTT. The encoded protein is CASSFRSGQSSGNTIYF.

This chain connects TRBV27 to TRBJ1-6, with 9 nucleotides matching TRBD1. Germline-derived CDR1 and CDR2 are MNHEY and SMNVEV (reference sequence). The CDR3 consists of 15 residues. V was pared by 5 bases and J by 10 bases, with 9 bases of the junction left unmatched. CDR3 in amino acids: CASSAGTGFWSPLHF. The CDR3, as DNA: TGTGCCAGCAGTGCCGGGACAGGGTTTTGGTCACCCCTCCACTTT.

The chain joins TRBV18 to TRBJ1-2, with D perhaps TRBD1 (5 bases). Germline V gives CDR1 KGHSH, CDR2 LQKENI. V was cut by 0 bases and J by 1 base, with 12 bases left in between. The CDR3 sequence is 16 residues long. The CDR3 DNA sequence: TGTGCCAGCTCACCACCGGGGGGACGCAGTAACTATGGCTACACCTTC. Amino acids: CASSPPGGRSNYGYTF. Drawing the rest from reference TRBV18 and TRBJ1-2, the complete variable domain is NAGVMQNPRHLVRRRGQEARLRCSPMKGHSHVYWYRQLPEEGLKFMVYLQKENIIDESGMPKERFSAEFPKEGPSILRIQQVVRGDSAAYFCASSPPGGRSNYGYTFGSGTRLTVV.